This is a list of T cell receptor beta chains from one sample in a study of blood T cells in healthy people across ages. TCRdb passed the 5' RACE reads through MiXCR, listing each CDR3 protein once. The table records nearly 1 million distinct CDR3 sequences, 45% to 60% of them present only once. The specimen was blood. The origin of the receptors is a woman aged 60-75 years in good health. The CDR3 runs from the conserved cysteine through the conserved F or W. Fields, in order: J gene, clone size, D gene, V gene, CDR3 protein, CDR3 DNA. The D gene is left open where the match is weak. The size entry is marked missing in some rows and otherwise reads once, few, many or a size class.

TRBJ2-5,.,.,TRBV11-1,CASSLARPVGETQYF,TGTGCCAGCAGCTTAGCCCGACCGGTTGGGGAGACCCAGTACTTC
TRBJ2-3,few,.,TRBV4-2,CASSQEWPTLWDTQYF,TGTGCCAGCAGCCAAGAATGGCCCACACTCTGGGATACGCAGTATTTT
TRBJ1-2,once,TRBD1,TRBV4-2,CASSQGTRTGGDGYTF,TGTGCCAGCAGCCAAGGAACTCGGACAGGGGGGGATGGCTACACCTTC
TRBJ2-3,few,TRBD2,TRBV20-1,CSAPNFPGLAGDTQYF,TGCAGTGCGCCGAACTTTCCGGGACTAGCGGGAGATACGCAGTATTTT
TRBJ2-7,.,TRBD2,TRBV24-1,CATSDLYTSGWDYNEQYF,TGTGCCACCAGTGATTTGTATACTAGCGGGTGGGACTACAATGAGCAGTACTTC
TRBJ2-1,few,TRBD2,TRBV4-2,CASSRGTSGIDEQFF,TGTGCCAGCAGCCGCGGGACTAGCGGGATCGATGAGCAGTTCTTC
TRBJ1-1,.,.,TRBV11-1,CASSLIMRTANTEAFF,TGTGCCAGCAGCTTAATAATGAGGACAGCGAACACTGAAGCTTTCTTT
TRBJ2-2,few,.,TRBV27,CASSLLRTGELFF,TGTGCCAGCAGTCTCCTACGTACCGGGGAGCTGTTTTTT
TRBJ2-7,.,.,TRBV12-3/TRBV12-4,CASREAGRGYEQYF,TGTGCCAGCAGGGAAGCGGGTAGGGGATACGAGCAGTACTTC
TRBJ2-7,.,.,TRBV20-1,CSANLPLLGYEQYF,TGCAGTGCTAACCTACCCCTACTAGGCTACGAGCAGTACTTC
TRBJ2-2,few,TRBD2,TRBV5-5,CASSLTSGLNTGELFF,TGTGCCAGCAGCTTAACTAGCGGATTGAACACCGGGGAGCTGTTTTTT
TRBJ1-2,.,TRBD1,TRBV4-3,CASSQEHNRGRLNGYTF,TGCGCCAGCAGCCAAGAGCATAACAGGGGGCGCCTCAATGGCTACACCTTC
TRBJ2-3,.,TRBD2,TRBV10-2,CASSESRLAGDTQYF,TGCGCCAGCAGTGAGTCGAGGTTAGCGGGAGATACGCAGTATTTT
TRBJ2-5,.,TRBD2,TRBV18,CASSPTSGSGETQYF,TGTGCCAGCTCACCAACTAGCGGGAGTGGAGAGACCCAGTACTTC
TRBJ2-5,.,.,TRBV18,CASSSTPTVQETQYF,TGTGCCAGCTCATCGACCCCGACCGTCCAAGAGACCCAGTACTTC
TRBJ2-3,.,.,TRBV9,CASSPWTDTQYF,TGTGCCAGCAGCCCGTGGACAGATACGCAGTATTTT
TRBJ1-1,.,.,TRBV18,CASSRGIHGLGKTEAFF,TGTGCCAGCTCCCGCGGGATCCACGGTCTAGGGAAAACTGAAGCTTTCTTT
TRBJ2-7,.,.,TRBV20-1,CSGQDSYEQYF,TGCAGTGGGCAGGATTCCTACGAGCAGTACTTC
TRBJ2-7,.,TRBD1,TRBV20-1,CSAPRDSATYEQYF,TGCAGTGCTCCACGGGACAGCGCAACCTACGAGCAGTACTTC
TRBJ2-1,.,.,TRBV11-2,CASGRAGREQFF,TGTGCCAGCGGTAGGGCGGGACGCGAGCAGTTCTTC
TRBJ1-5,.,TRBD1,TRBV6-2/TRBV6-3,CASMRPGQRSNQPQHF,TGTGCCAGCATGAGACCGGGACAGAGGAGCAATCAGCCCCAGCATTTT
TRBJ2-6,.,TRBD1,TRBV18,CASSLTGTGMANVLTF,TGTGCCAGCTCACTCACCGGGACAGGTATGGCCAACGTCCTGACTTTC
TRBJ2-7,.,.,TRBV12-3/TRBV12-4,CASSLFSPTYEQYF,TGTGCCAGCAGTTTATTCAGCCCCACCTACGAGCAGTACTTC
TRBJ2-7,.,TRBD1,TRBV28,CTSSTTDRGPEQYF,TGTACCAGCAGTACAACCGACAGGGGGCCCGAGCAGTACTTC
TRBJ2-7,.,.,TRBV6-2/TRBV6-3,CAGSWGRVYEQYF,TGTGCCGGCAGTTGGGGCAGGGTCTACGAGCAGTACTTC
TRBJ1-2,.,.,TRBV2,CASSPPGRDGYTF,TGTGCCAGCAGTCCCCCAGGGAGGGACGGCTACACCTTC
TRBJ1-2,few,TRBD1,TRBV7-2,CASSLGGPTSRGRGNYGYTF,TGTGCCAGCAGCTTAGGGGGTCCCACGTCCAGGGGGCGCGGTAACTATGGCTACACCTTC
TRBJ2-5,few,TRBD1,TRBV28,CASIQQGEETQYF,TGTGCCAGCATTCAACAGGGGGAAGAGACCCAGTACTTC
TRBJ2-5,.,.,TRBV27,CASSLGIGYQETQYF,TGTGCCAGCAGTTTAGGTATCGGCTACCAAGAGACCCAGTACTTC
TRBJ2-7,few,.,TRBV4-2,CASSPYLAQTNYEQYF,TGTGCCAGCAGCCCATATCTAGCCCAAACGAACTACGAGCAGTACTTC
TRBJ1-4,few,.,TRBV11-2,CASSIGPTSVEKLFF,TGTGCCAGCAGCATCGGCCCTACCTCCGTAGAAAAACTGTTTTTT
TRBJ1-6,once,.,TRBV28,CASSSMDTGALRSPLHF,TGTGCCAGCAGTAGTATGGATACAGGCGCGCTTCGATCACCCCTCCACTTT
TRBJ2-7,few,TRBD2,TRBV12-3/TRBV12-4,CASSFSASGVYEQYF,TGTGCCAGCAGTTTTTCGGCTAGCGGGGTTTACGAGCAGTACTTC
TRBJ2-7,.,.,TRBV20-1,CSASLPGHRPEQYF,TGCAGTGCTAGCTTACCGGGACATAGACCCGAGCAGTACTTC
TRBJ2-3,few,TRBD2,TRBV7-2,CASSLEGTSGSVDTQYF,TGTGCCAGCAGCTTAGAAGGGACTAGCGGGAGTGTAGATACGCAGTATTTT
TRBJ2-1,.,TRBD1,TRBV11-2,CASSQRTGKTNEQFF,TGTGCCAGCAGCCAAAGGACAGGAAAAACCAATGAGCAGTTCTTC
TRBJ2-3,.,TRBD1,TRBV13,CASSLFPGQGTDTQYF,TGTGCCAGCAGCTTATTCCCGGGACAGGGCACAGATACGCAGTATTTT